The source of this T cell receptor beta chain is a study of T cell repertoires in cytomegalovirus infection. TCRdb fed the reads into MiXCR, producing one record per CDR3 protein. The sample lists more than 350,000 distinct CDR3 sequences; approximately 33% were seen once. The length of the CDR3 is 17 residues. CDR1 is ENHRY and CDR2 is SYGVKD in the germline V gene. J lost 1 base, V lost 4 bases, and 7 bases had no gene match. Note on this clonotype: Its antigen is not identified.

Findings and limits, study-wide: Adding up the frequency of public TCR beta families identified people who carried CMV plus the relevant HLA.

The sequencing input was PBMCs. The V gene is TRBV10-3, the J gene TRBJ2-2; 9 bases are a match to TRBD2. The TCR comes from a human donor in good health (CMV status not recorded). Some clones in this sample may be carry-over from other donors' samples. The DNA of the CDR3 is TGTGCCATCAGTGGTCTTAGCGGGGGAGAGAACACCGGGGAGCTGTTTTTT. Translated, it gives CAISGLSGGENTGELFF.